The source of this T cell receptor beta chain is a study of ipilimumab plus nivolumab after autologous stem cell transplantation. Study-wide background: A median of about eight nivolumab and roughly 5 ipilimumab doses were given.

This clone came up a few times. Sequencing was performed with immunoSEQ multiplex PCR; in TCRdb, only in-frame clones are kept and a portion is missing. The table includes roughly 23,000 clones, roughly 74% detected once. Dosing: nivolumab 3 mg/kg IV, weeks 1, 4, 7, 10, then every two weeks to week 26. This CDR3 is built from 16 residues. The source of this sequence is a male donor with diffuse large B-cell lymphoma. The chain employs TRBV21-1 and TRBJ2-7; the table's D call TRBD2 went unverified against the DNA. TRBV21-1 is marked as a pseudogene. Sequencing used PBMCs, obtained in a trial of ipilimumab plus nivolumab as post-transplant consolidation. CDR3 nucleotide sequence: TGTGCCAGCAGCAAACTAGCGGGAGGCCCTAGCTACGAGCAGTACTTC. Protein: CASSKLAGGPSYEQYF.